The sequence of this T cell receptor beta chain was determined in a study of blood T cell repertoires in COVID-19. Background on the study: Cohort 3 recovered donors had two negative PCRs, clearance, or symptom resolution.

V was clipped by 4 bases and J by 4 bases; unmatched bases: 6. Germline CDR1 is SNHLY and CDR2 is FYNNEI. The CDR3 is made up of 14 amino acids. Individuals aged about 18 to 100 years were recruited from approximately 24 US areas. Self-reported history from a screening survey and questionnaire set each donor's cohort. As handled by the study authors: From reference gene primer amplification, estimates of nucleated cell counts were derived. Produced via immunoSEQ multiplex PCR; TCRdb's table is partial and in-frame only. V, J and clone size derive from that table, while D and trimming were established from the DNA sequence. Of a few hundred thousand clones listed, around nine tenths are singletons.

This sequence was found in a woman aged 60-75 years in a cohort exposed to, infected with or recovered from COVID-19 (not recorded which). The rearrangement joins TRBV2 to TRBJ1-2, with TRBD1 matching 7 bases. The specimen was PBMCs or T cells enriched from blood (not recorded which). CDR3 DNA sequence: TGTGCCAGCAGTGGACAGGGCTCCGGCTATGGCTACACCTTC. It encodes CASSGQGSGYGYTF.